The 21 T cell receptor beta chains in this list originate from one sample, sequenced in a study of radiotherapy plus CTLA-4 blockade in lung cancer. The protocol was immunoSEQ multiplex PCR, while the TCRdb copy is restricted to in-frame clones and leaves out a portion. This sample has 130,000 or so clones, with 80% to 90% found just once. The sequencing used peripheral blood, collected from a patient treated with radiotherapy plus ipilimumab. These receptors were taken from a human donor with non-small cell lung cancer that progressed on radiotherapy plus ipilimumab.

V usage is TRBV9 and J usage is TRBJ2-1; the D call may be TRBD1 or TRBD2 (5 bases each). This CDR3 comprises 14 residues. Germline V gene data show CDR1 as SGDLS and CDR2 as YYNGEE. The V gene lost 4 bases and the J gene lost 8 bases, with 16 bases spanning the gap. The CDR3 spells CASSRDLARDEQFF. CDR3 coding DNA: TGTGCCAGCAGCCGGGACCTCGCCCGCGATGAGCAGTTCTTC.

V gene TRBV12-2 combines with J gene TRBJ2-2; the D call in the table, TRBD1, was not verified against the DNA. TRBV12-2 is a documented pseudogene. CDR3 size: 15 residues. As DNA, the CDR3 is TGTGCAAGTCGCTTTTGGACAGGGGGCACCGGGGAGCTGTTTTTT. It codes for CASRFWTGGTGELFF.

V gene TRBV4-2 combines with J gene TRBJ2-7; weak D call: TRBD2 (5 bases). The CDR3 is 16 residues long. In germline, CDR1 is LGHNA, CDR2 YNFKEQ. V shed 1 base and J shed 5 bases, with 18 bases lying between them. CDR3 sequence reads: CASSQGETWAKDEQYF. CDR3 nucleotide sequence: TGTGCCAGCAGCCAAGGGGAGACATGGGCGAAGGACGAGCAGTACTTC.

The genes are TRBV5-1 and TRBJ1-1; D perhaps matches TRBD1 (6 bases). V lost 1 base, J lost 0 bases, and 16 bases lay in between. Germline V CDR1 and CDR2: SGHRS, YFSETQ. The CDR3 consists of 17 residues. The CDR3 sequence is CASSLFGGLPLNTEAFF. CDR3 nucleotides: TGCGCCAGCAGCTTGTTCGGGGGGCTGCCTTTGAACACTGAAGCTTTCTTT.

The chain uses TRBV15 and TRBJ2-7; 11 bases map to TRBD2. V was clipped by 4 bases and J by 3 bases; unmatched bases: 2. The CDR3 consists of 14 residues. Germline V gene lookup returns CDR1 LNHNV and CDR2 YYDKDF (reference sequence). CDR3 bases: TGTGCCACCAGCAAGACTAGCGGGAACTACGAGCAGTACTTC. It is translated as CATSKTSGNYEQYF.

The chain carries TRBV19 and TRBJ2-2; D gene ambiguous. Germline lookup yields CDR1 LNHDA and CDR2 SQIVND (reference sequence). V was trimmed by 3 bases and J by 10 bases, leaving 12 bases between them. The CDR3 spans 13 residues. CDR3 protein: CASSMLSVAELFF. CDR3 in DNA: TGTGCCAGTAGTATGCTGTCGGTGGCGGAGCTGTTTTTT.

This sequence joins TRBV27 and TRBJ2-7, with 12 bases matching TRBD1. CDR1 is MNHEY and CDR2 is SMNVEV in the germline V gene (reference sequence). V gave up 5 bases and J gave up 5 bases; unmatched junction bases: 7. The CDR3 has 15 residues. CDR3: CASSPLGQGANEQYF. In DNA form, the CDR3 reads TGTGCCAGCAGTCCGCTGGGACAGGGGGCCAACGAGCAGTACTTC.

This rearrangement joins TRBV11-3 to TRBJ2-2; 9 nucleotides line up with TRBD1. The ends lost 4 bases at V and 1 base at J; junction bases unmatched: 4. The CDR3 is 16 residues long. CDR1 SGHNT and CDR2 YENEEA come from the germline V gene. The CDR3 is CASSYEDRGNTGELFF. The CDR3 DNA sequence: TGTGCCAGCAGCTACGAGGACAGGGGGAACACCGGGGAGCTGTTTTTT.

Note on this clone: The conserved closing phenylalanine or tryptophan is absent in this CDR3, likely reflecting a read error. The gene calls are TRBV28 and TRBJ2-7; the D gene could be TRBD1 or TRBD2 (6 bases each). The CDR3 runs 15 residues. Germline CDR1 and CDR2: MDHEN and SYDVKM. V was cut by 7 bases and J by 6 bases, with 22 bases left in between. CDR3 sequence reads: CASNLGGTRQREQYL. CDR3 nucleotide sequence: TGTGCCAGCAACTTAGGGGGGACACGGCAGCGCGAGCAGTACCTC.

The rearrangement uses TRBV7-8 and TRBJ2-2; 7 bases align to TRBD2. Germline V gives CDR1 SGHVS, CDR2 FQNEAQ. The CDR3 contains 16 residues. V lost 1 base to trimming and J lost 2 bases; unmatched junction nucleotides: 4. DNA of the CDR3: TGTGCCAGCAGCTTAGTGGCTAGCGGCAACACCGGGGAGCTGTTTTTT. It encodes CASSLVASGNTGELFF.

The rearrangement joins TRBV14 to TRBJ2-7; no clear D gene. The CDR3 has 14 residues. V was clipped by 4 bases and J by 0 bases, with 10 bases between them. The V gene's germline CDR1 is SGHDN and CDR2 FVKESK. CDR3: CASSPGLGSYEQYF. Written as DNA, the CDR3 is TGTGCCAGCAGCCCTGGATTGGGCTCCTACGAGCAGTACTTC.

The gene calls are TRBV2 and TRBJ2-7, with TRBD1 identical over 8 bases. After removal of 4 bases from V and 5 bases from J, the junction contained 13 bases not matched to a gene. CDR1 and CDR2 (germline): SNHLY, FYNNEI. The CDR3 sequence is 16 residues long. CDR3 residues: CASSVAGGISTNEQYF. The CDR3 bases are TGTGCCAGCAGTGTGGCAGGGGGCATTTCGACTAACGAGCAGTACTTC.

The rearrangement joins TRBV9 to TRBJ2-7; 8 bases match TRBD2. Trimming cost V 0 bases and J 6 bases; bases outside gene matches: 5. This CDR3 is built from 14 residues. The germline V gene encodes CDR1 SGDLS and CDR2 YYNGEE. Written as DNA, the CDR3 is TGTGCCAGCAGCGTAGCGGGAGGGCCATTCGAGCAGTACTTC. This translates into CASSVAGGPFEQYF. The full variable domain, rest sourced from reference TRBV9 and TRBJ2-7, is DSGVTQTPKHLITATGQRVTLRCSPRSGDLSVYWYQQSLDQGLQFLIQYYNGEERAKGNILERFSAQQFPDLHSELNLSSLELGDSALYFCASSVAGGPFEQYFGPGTRLTVT.

V is TRBV9 and J is TRBJ2-2; D uncertain. Between the trimmed V and J ends, which lost 0 bases and 7 bases, there was a span of 4 bases. Germline assignment: CDR1 SGDLS and CDR2 YYNGEE. The CDR3 length is 12 residues. The DNA of the CDR3 is TGTGCCAGCAGCGTAGAACACGGGGAGCTGTTTTTT. The encoded protein is CASSVEHGELFF. The variable domain in full, with the rest retrieved from reference TRBV9 and TRBJ2-2, is DSGVTQTPKHLITATGQRVTLRCSPRSGDLSVYWYQQSLDQGLQFLIQYYNGEERAKGNILERFSAQQFPDLHSELNLSSLELGDSALYFCASSVEHGELFFGEGSRLTVL.

V and J are TRBV13 and TRBJ2-7, with no clear D. Germline V gene data show CDR1 as PRHDT and CDR2 as FYEKMQ (reference sequence). The CDR3 is 12 amino acids. The V end lost 5 bases, the J end lost 0 bases, and 5 bases lay between the germline ends. The CDR3 sequence: CASSLSSYEQYF. The CDR3 DNA sequence: TGTGCCAGCAGCCTCTCCTCCTACGAGCAGTACTTC.

J is TRBJ1-1 and V is TRBV19, with D perhaps matching TRBD1 (5 bases). Germline values: CDR1 LNHDA, CDR2 SQIVND (reference sequence). Trimming pared 9 bases from V and 13 bases from J, leaving 15 bases between. The CDR3 is made up of 10 amino acids. This CDR3 reads CASQRGDVFF. The DNA for the CDR3 is TGTGCCAGCCAGCGGGGGGATGTTTTCTTT.

There are a few counts of this clone. The chain links TRBV19 to TRBJ1-2; D might be TRBD1 (5 bases). Germline loops: CDR1 LNHDA, CDR2 SQIVND (reference sequence). The CDR3 covers 14 residues. Trimming pared 1 base from V and 8 bases from J, leaving 14 bases between. The CDR3 loop reads CASSIAPAGRGYTF. For the CDR3, the DNA is TGTGCCAGTAGTATAGCCCCGGCAGGGAGAGGCTACACCTTC.

This rearrangement joins TRBV5-1 to TRBJ2-2; 7 positions match TRBD2. The CDR3 has 16 residues. Germline assignment: CDR1 SGHRS and CDR2 YFSETQ. J lost 5 bases, V lost 0 bases, and 7 bases had no gene match. CDR3 DNA sequence: TGCGCCAGCAGCTTGGTGACGGGAGCGGGGACCGGGGAGCTGTTTTTT. This codes for CASSLVTGAGTGELFF.

The chain joins TRBV4-2 to TRBJ2-2, with no clear D. The CDR3 length is 18 residues. The V and J ends lost 1 base and 4 bases respectively, with 19 bases between them. In germline, CDR1 is LGHNA, CDR2 YNFKEQ. The CDR3 loop reads CASSQVRSAESSTGELFF. CDR3 in DNA: TGTGCCAGCAGCCAAGTTCGTTCGGCGGAGTCGAGCACCGGGGAGCTGTTTTTT.

V gene TRBV7-9 combines with J gene TRBJ1-1, with TRBD1 as a possible D gene (5 bases). In germline, CDR1 is SEHNR, CDR2 FQNEAQ (reference sequence). There are 14 residues in the CDR3. V lost 0 bases to trimming and J lost 3 bases, with 8 bases between them. CDR3 bases: TGTGCCAGCAGCTTAGCCCGGGGGGACACTGAAGCTTTCTTT. Its translation: CASSLARGDTEAFF.

This sequence joins TRBV4-2 and TRBJ2-4, with 13 nucleotides matching TRBD2. V shed 1 base, J shed 0 bases, and the junction held 6 bases outside the gene matches. The germline gives CDR1 LGHNA, CDR2 YNFKEQ. The CDR3 is made up of 19 amino acids. CDR3 bases: TGTGCCAGCAGCCAAGGACTAGCGGGAGGTGCGCTAGCCAAAAACATTCAGTACTTC. It translates to CASSQGLAGGALAKNIQYF.